Presented here are 22 T cell receptor beta chains from one specimen sequenced in a study of human T cells and chemical hapten exposure. Each CDR3 protein is one row after TCRdb ran MiXCR on the RACE reads. The sample comprises 300,000 to 400,000 distinct CDR3 sequences, approximately 6.9% of which are singletons, and around 8.4% rests with the top ten. Time point meaning: patch test 1, 2 weeks after DPC sensitization. Treatment in this sample: therapeutic diphenylcyclopropenone sensitization with weekly scalp DPC. The source material was whole blood, sampled in connection with sensitization to the hapten diphenylcyclopropenone (DPC). The receptors here all came from a woman between 18 and 29 years old with alopecia areata. Some clones in this sample may be carry-over from other donors' samples.

V gene TRBV12-3 or TRBV12-4 combines with J gene TRBJ2-1; no reliable D call. The CDR3 covers 16 residues. The ends were cut back, 6 bases at V and 1 base at J, with 16 bases in the middle. The CDR3 DNA follows: TGTGCCAGCAGCACGGCCCAGTCGGGTTCCTACAATGAGCAGTTCTTC. Translating it yields CASSTAQSGSYNEQFF.

The rearrangement joins TRBV7-2 to TRBJ1-1; 9 bases fit TRBD1. Losses at the gene ends were 2 bases for V and 8 bases for J; bases not matched to a gene: 3. CDR1 is SGHTA, CDR2 FQGNSA, per germline. The CDR3 runs 13 residues. DNA of the CDR3: TGTGCCAGCAGCTTAACCGGGACAGGGGAAGCTTTCTTT. Translation gives CASSLTGTGEAFF.

This clonotype has a handful of counts. V gene TRBV20-1 combines with J gene TRBJ1-1; a possible D gene is TRBD1 (5 bases). The ends were cut back, 3 bases at V and 1 base at J, with 12 bases in the middle. The CDR3 is 14 amino acids. CDR1 is DFQATT, CDR2 SNEGSKA, per germline (reference sequence). The CDR3 DNA reads as TGCAGTGCTAGGGGACTTACAGGGAACACTGAAGCTTTCTTT. It translates to CSARGLTGNTEAFF.

This clonotype was counted between two and nine times. The chain is built from TRBV2 and TRBJ2-7; D may be TRBD1 (6 bases). Germline assignment: CDR1 SNHLY and CDR2 FYNNEI. V was trimmed by 2 bases and J by 0 bases, leaving 11 bases between them. The CDR3 is made up of 15 amino acids. In DNA form, the CDR3 reads TGTGCCAGCAGTGAAAGAGGGGACACCTCCTACGAGCAGTACTTC. It encodes CASSERGDTSYEQYF. Together with reference TRBV2 and TRBJ2-7, the CDR3 gives the full variable domain: EPEVTQTPSHQVTQMGQEVILRCVPISNHLYFYWYRQILGQKVEFLVSFYNNEISEKSEIFDDQFSVERPDGSNFTLKIRSTKLEDSAMYFCASSERGDTSYEQYFGPGTRLTVT.

The chain employs TRBV12-3 or TRBV12-4 and TRBJ1-5; D unclear. The CDR3 is made up of 12 amino acids. Trimming took off 4 bases at V and 8 bases at J, with 9 bases between the two ends. The CDR3 nucleotides are TGTGCCAGCAGTTCCCCACCGGAGCCCCAGCATTTT. It encodes CASSSPPEPQHF.

In the case of this clonotype: Sequence at one end of the junction differs from germline and may be a read error. The V call is TRBV6-2 or TRBV6-3, the J call TRBJ2-1; TRBD2 agrees at 11 bases. This CDR3 contains 12 residues. Germline CDR1 is MNHEY and CDR2 is SVGEGT. CDR3 region: CASSYSGGAPLF. The CDR3 nucleotides are TGTGCCAGCAGTTATAGCGGGGGGGCCCCCCTCTTC.

This clonotype was detected a few times. This chain joins TRBV20-1 and TRBJ1-6; no reliable D call. V lost 0 bases, J lost 2 bases, and 8 bases lay in between. Per germline, CDR1 DFQATT and CDR2 SNEGSKA (reference sequence). The CDR3 spans 15 residues. The CDR3 is CSARDGLPYNSPLHF. CDR3 DNA sequence: TGCAGTGCTAGAGATGGCTTGCCCTATAATTCACCCCTCCACTTT.

This clonotype was seen only a few times. V usage is TRBV6-5 and J usage is TRBJ2-6, with D hard to call. The CDR3 length is 16 residues. Germline CDR1 is MNHEY and CDR2 is SVGAGI. V lost 4 bases, J lost 4 bases, and 14 bases lay in between. CDR3 protein: CASSSIVGSGANVLTF. The CDR3 nucleotides are TGTGCCAGCAGTTCAATTGTGGGGTCCGGGGCCAACGTCCTGACTTTC.

V usage is TRBV6-1 and J usage is TRBJ1-4; TRBD1 matches at 10 bases. Germline CDR1 is MNHNS and CDR2 is SASEGT. Trimming at V came to 6 bases and at J to 5 bases, leaving 9 bases not matched to a gene. This CDR3 is 16 amino acids long. For the CDR3, the DNA is TGTGCCAGCAGCCGAAGGCCGGGACAGGGGAATGAAAAACTGTTTTTT. Translating gives CASSRRPGQGNEKLFF.

This clonotype was counted ten times or more. This rearrangement joins TRBV14 to TRBJ2-3; D is unresolved. CDR3 length: 12 residues. The ends were cut back, 0 bases at V and 5 bases at J, with 3 bases in the middle. The germline V gene encodes CDR1 SGHDN and CDR2 FVKESK. The CDR3 here is CASSQDIDTQYF. Written as DNA, the CDR3 is TGTGCCAGCAGCCAAGATATAGATACGCAGTATTTT.

This clonotype has a count of ten or more. The chain uses TRBV6-5 and TRBJ1-6; D gene ambiguous. Germline loops: CDR1 MNHEY, CDR2 SVGAGI. Trimming cost V 5 bases and J 0 bases, with 11 bases left between them. CDR3 length: 16 amino acids. The CDR3 here is CASSTSTNSYNSPLHF. The CDR3 nucleotides read TGTGCCAGCAGTACCTCCACCAACTCCTATAATTCACCCCTCCACTTT.

This clonotype was seen ten or more times. The genes are TRBV10-3 and TRBJ2-2; either TRBD1 or TRBD2 may supply D (5 bases each). Per the germline V gene, CDR1 is ENHRY and CDR2 is SYGVKD. Trimming left V 4 bases short and J 5 bases short, with 14 bases between. The CDR3 spans 15 residues. CDR3 region: CAISARPEGTGELFF. The DNA of the CDR3 is TGTGCCATCAGTGCACGGCCCGAGGGGACCGGGGAGCTGTTTTTT.

This clonotype occurred many times. This chain uses TRBV9 with TRBJ2-5; the D is unclear. CDR3 size: 11 residues. The germline CDR1 and CDR2 sequences are SGDLS and YYNGEE. Between the trimmed V and J ends, which lost 7 bases and 5 bases, there was a span of 9 bases. The CDR3 region is CASSSTETQYF. The CDR3, as DNA: TGTGCCAGCTCCTCGACGGAGACCCAGTACTTC.

In its sample, this clonotype was seen a few times. The J gene is TRBJ1-3, the V gene TRBV6-5; tentatively, D is TRBD1 (6 bases). The ends were cut back, 6 bases at V and 0 bases at J, with 12 bases in the middle. The CDR3 has 15 residues. Germline lookup yields CDR1 MNHEY and CDR2 SVGAGI. CDR3 nucleotide sequence: TGTGCCAGCAGAACCACAGGGAACTCTGGAAACACCATATATTTT. This translates into CASRTTGNSGNTIYF.

This clonotype was seen ten or more times. This chain uses TRBV7-9 with TRBJ2-7; TRBD1 agrees at 9 bases. CDR1 SEHNR and CDR2 FQNEAQ come from the germline V gene (reference sequence). V was clipped by 0 bases and J by 5 bases; unmatched bases: 2. CDR3 length equals 14 residues. CDR3 bases: TGTGCCAGCAGCTTAGCCGGGACAGGGAACGAGCAGTACTTC. Amino acids: CASSLAGTGNEQYF.

This clonotype was seen a few times. The CDR3 reads CASTNDGGTGELFF. CDR3 coding DNA: TGTGCCAGCACCAACGACGGGGGCACCGGGGAGCTGTTTTTT. The chain has TRBV12-3 or TRBV12-4 and TRBJ2-2, with a possible D match to TRBD2 (6 bases). V lost 7 bases to trimming and J lost 4 bases, with 13 bases between them. This CDR3 is built from 14 residues.

The rearrangement links TRBV28 to TRBJ1-6; TRBD1 might be the D (6 bases). Trimming shortened V by 3 bases and J by 2 bases, and 17 bases separated the two germline ends. The CDR3 spans 18 residues. The germline gives CDR1 MDHEN, CDR2 SYDVKM. The CDR3 DNA reads TGTGCCAGCAGTTTGTGGGCAGGGGACCCCACCTATAATTCACCCCTCCACTTT. This codes for CASSLWAGDPTYNSPLHF.

The rearrangement joins TRBV20-1 to TRBJ2-7; 8 bases line up with TRBD2. This CDR3 has 14 residues. The V gene's germline CDR1 is DFQATT and CDR2 SNEGSKA (reference sequence). V gave up 3 bases and J gave up 3 bases; unmatched junction bases: 7. CDR3 nucleotides: TGCAGTGCTAGTCAACGGGGGGGCCTCTACGAGCAGTACTTC. Translating it yields CSASQRGGLYEQYF.

This clonotype has a handful of counts. The gene calls are TRBV5-4 and TRBJ2-2, with TRBD2 matching 10 bases. The germline CDR1 and CDR2 sequences are SGHNT and YYREEE (reference sequence). The CDR3 runs 16 residues. V lost 0 bases to trimming and J lost 4 bases; unmatched junction nucleotides: 3. For the CDR3, the DNA is TGTGCCAGCAGCTTGGCTAGCGGGGGAGTCACCGGGGAGCTGTTTTTT. This codes for CASSLASGGVTGELFF.

This clonotype was seen many times. The chain is built from TRBV7-8 and TRBJ2-1, with a possible D match to TRBD1 (5 bases). Trimming pared 5 bases from V and 6 bases from J, leaving 8 bases between. In germline, CDR1 is SGHVS, CDR2 FQNEAQ. The CDR3 is 12 amino acids. The CDR3 DNA follows: TGTGCCAGCAGCCCCCAGGGCAATGAGCAGTTCTTC. Its protein product is CASSPQGNEQFF.

Remarks on this clonotype: At one of its ends the junction is not consistent with the germline gene, which may arise from a read error. The chain joins TRBV25-1 to TRBJ1-1; perhaps TRBD1 as D (6 bases). The V gene's germline CDR1 is MGHDK and CDR2 SYGVNS. The CDR3 has 14 residues. Here the CDR3 reads CASGEGVKGTEAFF. CDR3 DNA: TGTGCCAGCGGTGAGGGGGTTAAGGGCACTGAAGCTTTCTTT.

The V and J genes are TRBV20-1 and TRBJ1-1; 10 nucleotides match TRBD1. The CDR3 contains 15 residues. CDR1 is DFQATT, CDR2 SNEGSKA, per germline (reference sequence). The V and J ends lost 5 bases and 3 bases, in that order; junction bases with no gene match: 9. CDR3 protein: CSAPPGQGRYTEAFF. In nucleotides, the CDR3 is TGCAGTGCTCCACCGGGACAGGGGAGATACACTGAAGCTTTCTTT.